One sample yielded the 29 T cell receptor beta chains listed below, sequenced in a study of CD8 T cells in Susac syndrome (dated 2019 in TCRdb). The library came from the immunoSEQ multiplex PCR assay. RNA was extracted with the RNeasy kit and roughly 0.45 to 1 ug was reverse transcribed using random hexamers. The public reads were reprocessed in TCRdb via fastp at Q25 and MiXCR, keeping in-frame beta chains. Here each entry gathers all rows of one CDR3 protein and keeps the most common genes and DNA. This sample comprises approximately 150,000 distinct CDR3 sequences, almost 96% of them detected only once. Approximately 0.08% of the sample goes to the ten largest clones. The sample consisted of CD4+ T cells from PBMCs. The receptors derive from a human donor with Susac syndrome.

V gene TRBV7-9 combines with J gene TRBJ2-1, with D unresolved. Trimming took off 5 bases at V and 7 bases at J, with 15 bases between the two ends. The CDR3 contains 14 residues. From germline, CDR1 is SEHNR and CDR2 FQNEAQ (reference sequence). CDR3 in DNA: TGTGCCAGCAGCGGAAGCTCACCGTGGAATGAGCAGTTCTTC. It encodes CASSGSSPWNEQFF.

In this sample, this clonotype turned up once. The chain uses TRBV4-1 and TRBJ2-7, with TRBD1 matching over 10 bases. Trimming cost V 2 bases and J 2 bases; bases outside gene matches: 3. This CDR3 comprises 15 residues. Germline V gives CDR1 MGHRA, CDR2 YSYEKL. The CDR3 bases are TGCGCCAGCAGCCAACTAGGGACAGGGGCCTACGAGCAGTACTTC. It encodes CASSQLGTGAYEQYF.

CDR3 DNA sequence: TGTGCCAGCCGCCTTGGATCGGATACGCAGTATTTT. Its protein is CASRLGSDTQYF. V and J are TRBV2 and TRBJ2-3; D ambiguous. Trimming shortened V by 8 bases and J by 6 bases, and 12 bases separated the two germline ends. The CDR3 is 12 residues long. Germline lookup yields CDR1 SNHLY and CDR2 FYNNEI. Based on the CDR3 plus reference TRBV2 and TRBJ2-3, the full variable domain is EPEVTQTPSHQVTQMGQEVILRCVPISNHLYFYWYRQILGQKVEFLVSFYNNEISEKSEIFDDQFSVERPDGSNFTLKIRSTKLEDSAMYFCASRLGSDTQYFGPGTRLTVL.

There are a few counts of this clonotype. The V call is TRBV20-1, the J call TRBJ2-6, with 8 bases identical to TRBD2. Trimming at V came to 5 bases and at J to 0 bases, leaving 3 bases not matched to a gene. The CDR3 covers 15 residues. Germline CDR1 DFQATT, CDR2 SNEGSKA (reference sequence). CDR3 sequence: CSARGGGSGANVLTF. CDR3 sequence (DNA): TGCAGTGCTCGGGGGGGCGGCTCTGGGGCCAACGTCCTGACTTTC.

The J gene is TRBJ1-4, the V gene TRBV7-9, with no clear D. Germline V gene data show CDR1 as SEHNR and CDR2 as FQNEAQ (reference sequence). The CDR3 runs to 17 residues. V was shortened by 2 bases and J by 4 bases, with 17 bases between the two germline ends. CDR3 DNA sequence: TGTGCCAGCAGCTTACGGCGGGCTCCGGGCGGTAATGAAAAACTGTTTTTT. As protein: CASSLRRAPGGNEKLFF.

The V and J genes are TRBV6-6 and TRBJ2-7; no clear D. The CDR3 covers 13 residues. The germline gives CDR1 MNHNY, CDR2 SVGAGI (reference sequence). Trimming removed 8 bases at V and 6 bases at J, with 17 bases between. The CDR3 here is CASGEGSRLEQYF. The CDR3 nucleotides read TGTGCCAGCGGGGAAGGATCACGACTCGAGCAGTACTTC.

The CDR3 here is CASSPWVLAGAPSYEQYF. The CDR3 nucleotides read TGTGCCAGCTCACCATGGGTGCTAGCGGGAGCCCCGTCCTACGAGCAGTACTTC. The V and J genes are TRBV18 and TRBJ2-7; TRBD2 matches at 10 bases. V trimming: 2 bases; J trimming: 1 base; junction bases outside the gene matches: 11. CDR3 length equals 18 residues. Germline V gene sequence: CDR1 KGHSH, CDR2 LQKENI.

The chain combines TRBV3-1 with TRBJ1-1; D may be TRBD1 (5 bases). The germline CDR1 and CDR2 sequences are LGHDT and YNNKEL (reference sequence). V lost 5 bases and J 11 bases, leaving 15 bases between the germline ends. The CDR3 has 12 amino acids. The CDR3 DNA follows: TGTGCCAGCAGCTGGGGGAAGGGTGAGGCTTTCTTT. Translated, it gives CASSWGKGEAFF. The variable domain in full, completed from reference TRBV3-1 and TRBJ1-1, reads DTAVSQTPKYLVTQMGNDKSIKCEQNLGHDTMYWYKQDSKKFLKIMFSYNNKELIINETVPNRFSPKSPDKAHLNLHINSLELGDSAVYFCASSWGKGEAFFGQGTRLTVV.

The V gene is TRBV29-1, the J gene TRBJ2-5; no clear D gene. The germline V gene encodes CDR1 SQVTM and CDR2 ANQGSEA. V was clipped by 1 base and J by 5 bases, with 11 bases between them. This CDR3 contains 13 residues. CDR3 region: CSVEGHKRETQYF. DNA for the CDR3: TGCAGCGTTGAAGGACACAAAAGGGAGACCCAGTACTTC.

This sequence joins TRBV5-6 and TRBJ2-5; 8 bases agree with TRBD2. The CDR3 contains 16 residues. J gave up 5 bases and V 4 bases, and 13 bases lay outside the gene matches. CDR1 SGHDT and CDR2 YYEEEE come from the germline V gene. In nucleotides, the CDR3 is TGTGCCAGCAGCCGAGCGGGGGATCGGCCGTTGGAGACCCAGTACTTC. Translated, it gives CASSRAGDRPLETQYF.

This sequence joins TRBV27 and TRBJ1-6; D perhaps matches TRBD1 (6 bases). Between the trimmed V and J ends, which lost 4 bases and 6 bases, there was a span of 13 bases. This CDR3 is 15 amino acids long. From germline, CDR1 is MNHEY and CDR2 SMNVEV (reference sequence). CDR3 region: CASSSSTGFNSPLHF. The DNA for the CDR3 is TGTGCCAGCAGTTCCTCCACAGGGTTTAATTCACCCCTCCACTTT.

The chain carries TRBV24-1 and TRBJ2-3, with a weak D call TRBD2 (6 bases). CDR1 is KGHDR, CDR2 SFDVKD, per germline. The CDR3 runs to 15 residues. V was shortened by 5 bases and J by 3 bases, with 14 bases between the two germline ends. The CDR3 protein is CATSGPPGETDTQYF. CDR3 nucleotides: TGTGCCACCAGTGGGCCGCCGGGGGAAACAGATACGCAGTATTTT.

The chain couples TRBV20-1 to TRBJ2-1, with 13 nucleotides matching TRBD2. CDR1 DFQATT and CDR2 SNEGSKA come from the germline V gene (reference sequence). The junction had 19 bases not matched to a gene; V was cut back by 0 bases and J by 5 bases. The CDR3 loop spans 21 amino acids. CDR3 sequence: CSARDSLAGGPFSGEHNEQFF. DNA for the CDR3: TGCAGTGCTAGAGATTCACTAGCGGGAGGGCCGTTCTCGGGAGAACACAATGAGCAGTTCTTC.

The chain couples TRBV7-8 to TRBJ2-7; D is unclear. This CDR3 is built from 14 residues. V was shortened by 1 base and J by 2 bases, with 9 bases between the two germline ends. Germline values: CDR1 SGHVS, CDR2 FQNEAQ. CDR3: CASSLEGGTYEQYF. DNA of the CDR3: TGTGCCAGCAGCTTAGAGGGCGGTACCTACGAGCAGTACTTC.

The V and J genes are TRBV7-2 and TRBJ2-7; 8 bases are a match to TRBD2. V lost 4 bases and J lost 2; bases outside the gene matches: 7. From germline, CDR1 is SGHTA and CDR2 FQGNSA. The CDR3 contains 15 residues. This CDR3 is CASSSGLASPYEQYF. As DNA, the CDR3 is TGTGCCAGCAGCTCAGGACTAGCTTCCCCCTACGAGCAGTACTTC.

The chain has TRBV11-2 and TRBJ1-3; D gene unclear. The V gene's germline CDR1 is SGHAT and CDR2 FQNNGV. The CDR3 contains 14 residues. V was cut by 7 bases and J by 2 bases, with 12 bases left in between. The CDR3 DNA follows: TGTGCCAGCACCAAATACGGCCCTGGAAACACCATATATTTT. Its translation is CASTKYGPGNTIYF.

The CDR3 region has the DNA TGTGCCAGCAGCGTAGGGACTAGCACTAATGAAAAACTGTTTTTT. It translates to CASSVGTSTNEKLFF. This rearrangement joins TRBV9 to TRBJ1-4; no clear D. Trimming took 0 bases from V and 2 from J, leaving 8 bases between them. CDR1 is SGDLS and CDR2 is YYNGEE in the germline V gene. The CDR3 sequence is 15 residues long.

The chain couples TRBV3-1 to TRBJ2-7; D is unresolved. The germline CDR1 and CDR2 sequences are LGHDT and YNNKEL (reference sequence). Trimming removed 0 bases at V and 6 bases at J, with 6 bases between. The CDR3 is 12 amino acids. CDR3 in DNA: TGTGCCAGCAGCCAAGAATCGAGCGAGCAGTACTTC. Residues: CASSQESSEQYF.

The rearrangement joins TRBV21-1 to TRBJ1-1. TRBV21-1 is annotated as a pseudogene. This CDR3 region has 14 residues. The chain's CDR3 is CASSKGGAGTEAFF. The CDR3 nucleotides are TGTGCCAGCAGCAAGGGAGGGGCGGGTACTGAAGCTTTCTTT.

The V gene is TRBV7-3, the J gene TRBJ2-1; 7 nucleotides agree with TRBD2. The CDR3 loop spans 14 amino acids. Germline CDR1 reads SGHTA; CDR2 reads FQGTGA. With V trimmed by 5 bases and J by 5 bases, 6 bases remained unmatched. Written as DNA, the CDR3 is TGTGCCAGCAGCGTTAGCGGGTTGGACAATGAGCAGTTCTTC. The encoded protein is CASSVSGLDNEQFF.

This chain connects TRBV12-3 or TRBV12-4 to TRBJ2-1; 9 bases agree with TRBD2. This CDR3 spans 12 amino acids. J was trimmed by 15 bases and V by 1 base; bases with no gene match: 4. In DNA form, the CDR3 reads TGTGCCAGCAGTTTAGGGCGGGGGGGCTCGTTCTTC. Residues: CASSLGRGGSFF.

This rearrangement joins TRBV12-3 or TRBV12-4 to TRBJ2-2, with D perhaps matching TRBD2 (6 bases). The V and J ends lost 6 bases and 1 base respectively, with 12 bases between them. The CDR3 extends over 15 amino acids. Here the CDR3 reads CASSRGTVNTGELFF. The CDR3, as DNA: TGTGCCAGCAGCCGCGGGACTGTGAACACCGGGGAGCTGTTTTTT.

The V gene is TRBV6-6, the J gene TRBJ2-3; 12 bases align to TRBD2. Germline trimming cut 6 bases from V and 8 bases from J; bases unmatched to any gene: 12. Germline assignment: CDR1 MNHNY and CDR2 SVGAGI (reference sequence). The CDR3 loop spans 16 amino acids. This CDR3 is CASSQRLAGGLSTQYF. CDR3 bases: TGTGCCAGCAGCCAACGGCTAGCGGGGGGGCTAAGTACGCAGTATTTT.

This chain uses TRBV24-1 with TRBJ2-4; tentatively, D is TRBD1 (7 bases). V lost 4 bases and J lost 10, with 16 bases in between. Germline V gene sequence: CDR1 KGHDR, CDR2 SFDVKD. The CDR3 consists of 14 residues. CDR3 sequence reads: CATSDSGGINIQYF. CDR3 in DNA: TGTGCCACCAGTGACTCAGGGGGGATCAATATTCAGTACTTC.

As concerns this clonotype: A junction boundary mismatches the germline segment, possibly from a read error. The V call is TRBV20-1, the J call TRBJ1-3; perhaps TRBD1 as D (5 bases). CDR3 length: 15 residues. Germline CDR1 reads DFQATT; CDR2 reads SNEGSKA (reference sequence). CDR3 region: CSAREGTGSENTIYF. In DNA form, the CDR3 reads TGCAGTGCTAGAGAGGGGACGGGCTCTGAAAACACCATATATTTT.

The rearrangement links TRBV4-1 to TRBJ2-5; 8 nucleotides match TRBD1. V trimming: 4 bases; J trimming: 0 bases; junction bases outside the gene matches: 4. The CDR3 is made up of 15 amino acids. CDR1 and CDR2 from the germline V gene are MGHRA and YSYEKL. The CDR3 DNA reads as TGCGCCAGCAGCCTCAGGGGGCTCAACCAAGAGACCCAGTACTTC. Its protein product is CASSLRGLNQETQYF.

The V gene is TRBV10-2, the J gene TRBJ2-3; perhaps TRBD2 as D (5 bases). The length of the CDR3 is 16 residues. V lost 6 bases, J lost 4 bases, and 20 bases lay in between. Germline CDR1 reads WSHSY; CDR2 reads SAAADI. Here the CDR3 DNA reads TGCGCCAGCAGACATCCCAGCCGGACTGCCTCAGATACGCAGTATTTT. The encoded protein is CASRHPSRTASDTQYF.

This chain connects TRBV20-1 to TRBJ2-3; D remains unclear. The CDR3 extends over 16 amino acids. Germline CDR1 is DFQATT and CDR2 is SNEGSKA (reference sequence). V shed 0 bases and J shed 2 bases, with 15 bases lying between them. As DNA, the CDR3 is TGCAGTGCTAGAGATGCCCTGGGCGGCTTCACAGATACGCAGTATTTT. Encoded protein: CSARDALGGFTDTQYF.

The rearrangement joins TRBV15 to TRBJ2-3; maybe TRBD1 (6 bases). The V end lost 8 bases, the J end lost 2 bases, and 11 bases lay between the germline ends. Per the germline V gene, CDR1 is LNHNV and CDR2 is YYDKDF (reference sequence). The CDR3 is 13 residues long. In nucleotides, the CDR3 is TGTGCCACCGCCAGGGGTGACACAGATACGCAGTATTTT. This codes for CATARGDTDTQYF.